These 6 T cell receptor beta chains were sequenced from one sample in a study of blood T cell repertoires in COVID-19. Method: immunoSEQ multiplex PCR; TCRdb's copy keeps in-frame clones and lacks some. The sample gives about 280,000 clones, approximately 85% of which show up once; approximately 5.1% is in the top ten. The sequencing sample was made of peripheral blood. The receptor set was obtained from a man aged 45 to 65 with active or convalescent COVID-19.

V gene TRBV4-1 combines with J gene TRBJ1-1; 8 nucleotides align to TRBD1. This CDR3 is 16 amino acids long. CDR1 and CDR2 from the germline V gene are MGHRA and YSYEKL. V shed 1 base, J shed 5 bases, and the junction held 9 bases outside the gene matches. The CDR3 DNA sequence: TGCGCCAGCAGCCAAGCCGTGACAGGGGTTGGGACTGAAGCTTTCTTT. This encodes CASSQAVTGVGTEAFF.

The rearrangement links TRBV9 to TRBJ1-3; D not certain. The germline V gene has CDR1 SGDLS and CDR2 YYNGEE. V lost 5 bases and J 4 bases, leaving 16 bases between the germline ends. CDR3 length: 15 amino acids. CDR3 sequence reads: CASSYSLDGGNTIYF. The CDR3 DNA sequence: TGTGCCAGCAGTTATAGCCTCGATGGGGGAAACACCATATATTTT.

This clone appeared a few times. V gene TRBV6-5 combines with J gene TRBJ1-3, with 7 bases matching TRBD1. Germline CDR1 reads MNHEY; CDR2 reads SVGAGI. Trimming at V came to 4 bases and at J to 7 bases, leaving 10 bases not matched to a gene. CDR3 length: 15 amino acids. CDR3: CASSSQQGVRNTIYF. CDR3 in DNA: TGTGCCAGCAGTTCCCAGCAGGGGGTTCGGAACACCATATATTTT.

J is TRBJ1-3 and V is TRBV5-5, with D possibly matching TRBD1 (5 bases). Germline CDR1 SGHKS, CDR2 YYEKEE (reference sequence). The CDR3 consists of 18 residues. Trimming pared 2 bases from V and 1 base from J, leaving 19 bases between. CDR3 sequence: CASSFRAAGITSGNTIYF. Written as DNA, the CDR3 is TGTGCCAGCAGCTTCCGGGCCGCAGGGATCACTTCTGGAAACACCATATATTTT.

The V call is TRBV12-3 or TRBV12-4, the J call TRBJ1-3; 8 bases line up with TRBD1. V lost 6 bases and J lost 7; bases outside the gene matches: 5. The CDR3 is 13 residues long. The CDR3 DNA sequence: TGTGCCAGCAGCCTGAACAGGGGGAACACCATATATTTT. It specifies CASSLNRGNTIYF.

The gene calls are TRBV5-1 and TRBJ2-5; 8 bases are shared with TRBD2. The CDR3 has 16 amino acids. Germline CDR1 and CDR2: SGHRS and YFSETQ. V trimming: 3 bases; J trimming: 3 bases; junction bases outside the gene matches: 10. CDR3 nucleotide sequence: TGCGCCAGCAGCTCACGAGCGGGAGATTTGAAAGAGACCCAGTACTTC. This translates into CASSSRAGDLKETQYF.